The rows below give T cell receptor beta chains drawn from one sample of a study of blood T cell repertoires in COVID-19. This table comes from immunoSEQ multiplex PCR, and its TCRdb copy is limited to in-frame clones, with some not included. The sample lists some 80,000 clones; roughly four fifths were seen once. The material sequenced was peripheral blood. Every receptor here comes from a woman in her sixties or seventies with acute or convalescent COVID-19. Both conserved end residues are part of each CDR3. A D gene is named only where the DNA matches it firmly. Part of the rows lack a size; the others show once, few, many or a class for expanded clones.

d_gene | j_gene | v_gene | abundance | CDR3nt | CDR3aa
- | TRBJ2-3 | TRBV4-1 | - | TGCGCCAGCAGCCAAGATGACCGGGAAACAGATACGCAGTATTTT | CASSQDDRETDTQYF
- | TRBJ1-5 | TRBV2 | - | TGTGCCAGCAGTGCCTTATTGGGGCGGAATCAGCCCCAGCATTTT | CASSALLGRNQPQHF
- | TRBJ1-2 | TRBV2 | - | TGTGCCAGCAGTGTGTTGGCGGGGGACGGCTACACCTTC | CASSVLAGDGYTF
- | TRBJ1-5 | TRBV2 | - | TGTGCCAGCAGTTTATTACTCCAGCCCCAGCATTTT | CASSLLLQPQHF
TRBD1 | TRBJ2-5 | TRBV7-7 | - | TGTGCCAGCAGCTCCGGGACAGTCGGGGCCGAAGAGACCCAGTACTTC | CASSSGTVGAEETQYF
- | TRBJ2-3 | TRBV6-1 | - | TGTGCCAGCAGTGACCTGGGGCAGGGGAACACAGATACGCAGTATTTT | CASSDLGQGNTDTQYF
- | TRBJ1-4 | TRBV2 | - | TGTGCCAGCAGTGAACGGAGAGGGAGTGCAACTAATGAAAAACTGTTTTTT | CASSERRGSATNEKLFF
- | TRBJ2-1 | TRBV28 | - | TGTGCCAGCAGTCTTCCTACTAGTATCTCCTACAATGAGCAGTTCTTC | CASSLPTSISYNEQFF
TRBD1 | TRBJ1-5 | TRBV28 | - | TGTGCCAGCAGTTTGGGACAGGGGAATCAGCCCCAGCATTTT | CASSLGQGNQPQHF
- | TRBJ1-2 | TRBV6-1 | - | TGTGCCAGCAGTGAAAATCTTGACAGAGCTAACTATGGCTACACCTTC | CASSENLDRANYGYTF
- | TRBJ2-3 | TRBV19 | once | TGTGCCAGTAGTACTTCCCTGACGGGGAATACGCAGTATTTT | CASSTSLTGNTQYF
TRBD2 | TRBJ2-1 | TRBV7-9 | - | TGTGCCAGCAGCTTAGGGGTGGGGACTAGCAACTACAATGAGCAGTTCTTC | CASSLGVGTSNYNEQFF
- | TRBJ2-5 | TRBV6-5 | - | TGTGCCAGCGCTCAGGGATATACAGAGACCCAGTACTTC | CASAQGYTETQYF
- | TRBJ1-5 | TRBV6-1 | - | TGTGCCAGCAGTCAAGCTAAGGGGTTCCCCTCGTATCAGCCCCAGCATTTT | CASSQAKGFPSYQPQHF
- | TRBJ2-1 | TRBV21-1 | - | TGTGCCAGCAGCAAAGGGAGGGTCTCCTACAATGAGCAGTTCTTC | CASSKGRVSYNEQFF